Below, 28 T cell receptor beta chains from the same sample are listed, as sequenced in a study of control samples from healthy donors and cancer patients. Profiling relied on immunoSEQ multiplex PCR, and the TCRdb table lists in-frame clones only, not all of them. The sample includes more than 110,000 clones, around 90% of them seen just once. Sample: blood. The receptors shown here come from a man under 40 in good health.

The chain is built from TRBV9 and TRBJ2-3; TRBD2 agrees at 8 bases. The CDR3 is made up of 14 amino acids. Trimming at V came to 2 bases and at J to 2 bases, leaving 1 base not matched to a gene. Germline V gene lookup returns CDR1 SGDLS and CDR2 YYNGEE. CDR3 bases: TGTGCCAGCAGCGTGCGGGGGGACACAGATACGCAGTATTTT. Protein: CASSVRGDTDTQYF.

J is TRBJ2-7 and V is TRBV29-1, with TRBD1 matching over 10 bases. The CDR3 sequence is 12 residues long. V shed 7 bases and J 3 bases; nucleotides not matched to a gene: 3. CDR1 SQVTM and CDR2 ANQGSEA come from the germline V gene. The CDR3 sequence: CSARTGGYEQYF. The DNA for the CDR3 is TGCAGCGCTCGGACAGGGGGCTACGAGCAGTACTTC.

The rearrangement links TRBV1 to TRBJ2-2; the table's TRBD2 call for D was not verified on the DNA. TRBV1 is listed as a pseudogene. The CDR3 contains 17 residues. Here the CDR3 reads CTSSHHGTGSSPGELFF. CDR3 nucleotide sequence: TGCACCAGCAGCCACCACGGAACCGGGAGTTCGCCAGGGGAGCTGTTTTTT.

V gene TRBV6-2 or TRBV6-3 combines with J gene TRBJ2-4, with D possibly being TRBD1 (5 bases). The CDR3 is 12 residues long. Germline loops: CDR1 MNHEY, CDR2 SVGEGT. V was cut by 6 bases and J by 6 bases, with 9 bases left in between. CDR3: CASSNDRNIQYF. CDR3 in DNA: TGTGCCAGCAGCAATGACAGAAACATTCAGTACTTC.

The genes are TRBV4-1 and TRBJ1-2, with TRBD1 matching 8 bases. The V gene's germline CDR1 is MGHRA and CDR2 YSYEKL. V lost 4 bases, J lost 4 bases, and 8 bases stayed unmatched. The CDR3 is 15 residues long. The CDR3 loop reads CASSLFGQGSYGYTF. The DNA of the CDR3 is TGCGCCAGCAGCCTATTCGGACAGGGAAGCTATGGCTACACCTTC.

This clone was found a few times. The chain links TRBV4-3 to TRBJ2-5, with D perhaps matching TRBD1 (7 bases). Germline CDR1 reads LGHNA; CDR2 reads YSLEER. V was cut by 5 bases and J by 5 bases, with 18 bases left in between. The CDR3 has 15 residues. The CDR3 sequence: CASSYVQGGRETQYF. CDR3 DNA: TGCGCCAGCAGCTACGTTCAGGGGGGACGGGAGACCCAGTACTTC.

V usage is TRBV5-1 and J usage is TRBJ2-5; 7 bases are shared with TRBD1. Germline trimming cut 4 bases from V and 5 bases from J; bases unmatched to any gene: 5. Germline V gives CDR1 SGHRS, CDR2 YFSETQ. The CDR3 contains 13 residues. The CDR3 DNA is TGCGCCAGCAGCCCCGGGACAGTGGAGACCCAGTACTTC. Residues: CASSPGTVETQYF.

This rearrangement joins TRBV7-3 to TRBJ2-2; a possible D gene is TRBD2 (6 bases). The CDR3 has 14 residues. Trimming left V 6 bases short and J 0 bases short, with 8 bases between. Germline values: CDR1 SGHTA, CDR2 FQGTGA. The CDR3 nucleotides read TGTGCCAGCAGGAGCGGGCCGAACACCGGGGAGCTGTTTTTT. Its protein product is CASRSGPNTGELFF.

This chain uses TRBV7-9 with TRBJ2-1, with D possibly matching TRBD1 (6 bases). This CDR3 region has 12 residues. Germline assignment: CDR1 SEHNR and CDR2 FQNEAQ (reference sequence). Trimming cost V 5 bases and J 9 bases, with 11 bases left between them. DNA for the CDR3: TGTGCCAGCAGCGCCAACAGGGCTGAGCAGTTCTTC. This encodes CASSANRAEQFF.

The gene calls are TRBV7-9 and TRBJ2-5; D not resolved. The germline V and J ends were trimmed by 0 bases and 5 bases, with 4 bases remaining between them. This CDR3 region has 12 residues. CDR1 is SEHNR, CDR2 FQNEAQ, per germline (reference sequence). Here the CDR3 reads CASSLAVETQYF. CDR3 coding DNA: TGTGCCAGCAGCTTAGCAGTGGAGACCCAGTACTTC.

This chain connects TRBV15 to TRBJ1-2; no reliable D call. Between the trimmed V and J ends, which lost 1 base and 8 bases, there was a span of 14 bases. This CDR3 region has 14 residues. Germline V gene sequence: CDR1 LNHNV, CDR2 YYDKDF (reference sequence). CDR3: CATSRARGTVGYTF. The CDR3 nucleotides read TGTGCCACCAGCAGAGCCCGCGGAACGGTCGGCTACACCTTC.

This chain joins TRBV3-1 (or the pseudogene TRBV3-2) and TRBJ2-1; D uncertain. Germline CDR1 LGHDT, CDR2 YNNKEL (reference sequence). Deletions cut 4 bases from V and 9 bases from J, with 10 bases between. This CDR3 spans 12 amino acids. This chain's CDR3 is CASSPQTGEQFF. CDR3 DNA sequence: TGTGCCAGCAGCCCCCAGACTGGTGAGCAGTTCTTC.

The chain uses TRBV7-2 and TRBJ2-3; weak D call: TRBD1 (6 bases). The V end was cut by 5 bases, the J end by 1 base, with 16 bases between. This CDR3 has 16 amino acids. Germline CDR1 is SGHTA and CDR2 is FQGNSA. The chain's CDR3 is CASSPGGGRGTDTQYF. CDR3 nucleotides: TGTGCCAGCAGCCCCGGTGGGGGCCGGGGCACAGATACGCAGTATTTT.

V is TRBV4-1 and J is TRBJ1-6; maybe TRBD1 (5 bases). Trimming took 4 bases from V and 8 from J, leaving 12 bases between them. This CDR3 has 14 amino acids. The germline CDR1 and CDR2 sequences are MGHRA and YSYEKL. The CDR3 reads CASSPRLGDSPLHF. DNA for the CDR3: TGCGCCAGCAGCCCGAGGTTGGGGGATTCACCCCTCCACTTT.

The DNA for the CDR3 is TGTGCCAGCAGCTTAATACCGGGAATCAGTGAGCAGTTCTTC. This sequence encodes CASSLIPGISEQFF. The chain is built from TRBV7-3 and TRBJ2-1; TRBD2 might be the D (5 bases). With 1 base removed from V and 9 bases from J, the gap between germline ends came to 13 bases. The CDR3 is 14 residues long. Germline CDR1 reads SGHTA; CDR2 reads FQGTGA. Full variable domain (outside the CDR3, taken from reference TRBV7-3 and TRBJ2-1): GAGVSQTPSNKVTEKGKYVELRCDPISGHTALYWYRQSLGQGPEFLIYFQGTGAADDSGLPNDRFFAVRPEGSVSTLKIQRTERGDSAVYLCASSLIPGISEQFFGPGTRLTVL.

As to this clone: The junction and the germline gene differ at one end; a read error may be behind it. The V call is TRBV27, the J call TRBJ1-1, with D possibly TRBD1 on 5 matching bases. The length of the CDR3 is 13 residues. Germline loops: CDR1 MNHEY, CDR2 SMNVEV (reference sequence). CDR3 region: CASSPNPGPDAFF. The DNA of the CDR3 is TGTGCCAGCAGTCCTAACCCGGGACCTGACGCTTTCTTT.

This sequence joins TRBV6-4 and TRBJ2-1; perhaps TRBD2 as D (5 bases). Germline CDR1 and CDR2: MRHNA and SNTAGT. This CDR3 spans 13 amino acids. V lost 4 bases and J 9 bases, leaving 13 bases between the germline ends. CDR3 DNA: TGTGCCAGCAGTGCCTTGAGGGCCACTGAGCAGTTCTTC. It is translated as CASSALRATEQFF.

This chain connects TRBV6-2 or TRBV6-3 to TRBJ2-7; possibly TRBD2 for D (6 bases). Germline CDR1 is MNHEY and CDR2 is SVGEGT. V was trimmed by 3 bases and J by 5 bases, leaving 8 bases between them. The CDR3 is 12 residues long. CDR3 DNA sequence: TGTGCCAGCAGTTATGGCGGGAACGAGCAGTACTTC. Translating gives CASSYGGNEQYF.

CDR3 sequence reads: CASSLNRGQGEKLFF. The CDR3, as DNA: TGTGCCAGCAGCTTAAACAGGGGGCAGGGAGAAAAACTGTTTTTT. This chain joins TRBV5-4 and TRBJ1-4; 9 bases are a match to TRBD1. The junction had 7 bases not matched to a gene; V was cut back by 2 bases and J by 8 bases. Germline CDR1 and CDR2: SGHNT and YYREEE (reference sequence). The CDR3 is made up of 15 amino acids. Drawing the rest from reference TRBV5-4 and TRBJ1-4, the complete variable domain is ETGVTQSPTHLIKTRGQQVTLRCSSQSGHNTVSWYQQALGQGPQFIFQYYREEENGRGNFPPRFSGLQFPNYSSELNVNALELDDSALYLCASSLNRGQGEKLFFGSGTQLSVL.

The J gene is TRBJ1-1, the V gene TRBV28, with D possibly matching TRBD1 (6 bases). V lost 6 bases and J 6 bases, leaving 14 bases between the germline ends. Germline V gives CDR1 MDHEN, CDR2 SYDVKM. The CDR3 is made up of 13 amino acids. CDR3 amino acids: CASRSTGRSEAFF. CDR3 in DNA: TGTGCCAGCAGAAGTACAGGGAGGTCTGAAGCTTTCTTT.

V usage is TRBV30 and J usage is TRBJ2-2; no firm D call. Germline lookup yields CDR1 GTSNPN and CDR2 SVGIG (reference sequence). The V end lost 0 bases, the J end lost 5 bases, and 10 bases lay between the germline ends. The CDR3 has 14 amino acids. In DNA form, the CDR3 reads TGTGCCTGGAGTGTGTACCCGTGGACCGGGGAGCTGTTTTTT. Encoded protein: CAWSVYPWTGELFF. Looking up the rest from reference TRBV30 and TRBJ2-2 gives the full variable domain: SQTIHQWPATLVQPVGSPLSLECTVEGTSNPNLYWYRQAAGRGLQLLFYSVGIGQISSEVPQNLSASRPQDRQFILSSKKLLLSDSGFYLCAWSVYPWTGELFFGEGSRLTVL.

This chain links TRBV19 with TRBJ2-1; 12 positions agree with TRBD2. CDR3 length equals 14 residues. Germline V gene data show CDR1 as LNHDA and CDR2 as SQIVND (reference sequence). With V trimmed by 10 bases and J by 6 bases, 7 bases remained unmatched. The CDR3 sequence: CATSGRALGNEQFF. DNA for the CDR3: TGTGCCACTAGCGGGAGGGCCTTGGGCAATGAGCAGTTCTTC. Filled out from reference TRBV19 and TRBJ2-1, the complete variable domain reads DGGITQSPKYLFRKEGQNVTLSCEQNLNHDAMYWYRQDPGQGLRLIYYSQIVNDFQKGDIAEGYSVSREKKESFPLTVTSAQKNPTAFYLCATSGRALGNEQFFGPGTRLTVL.

This chain links TRBV9 with TRBJ1-6; D ambiguous. V shed 4 bases and J shed 12 bases, with 14 bases lying between them. Per germline, CDR1 SGDLS and CDR2 YYNGEE. The CDR3 is made up of 13 amino acids. The CDR3 loop is CASSSTLSGPLHF. The DNA for the CDR3 is TGTGCCAGCAGCTCCACCCTATCAGGACCCCTCCACTTT.

V and J are TRBV9 and TRBJ2-7; 9 positions match TRBD2. The CDR3 is made up of 16 amino acids. J lost 5 bases, V lost 0 bases, and 9 bases had no gene match. CDR1 and CDR2 (germline): SGDLS, YYNGEE. In DNA form, the CDR3 reads TGTGCCAGCAGCGTAGGAGCTAGCGGGATAATCCACGAGCAGTACTTC. This sequence encodes CASSVGASGIIHEQYF.

The CDR3 coding sequence is TGTGCCAGCAGTCCCCCTAACAGGCCCTATGGCTACACCTTC. It specifies CASSPPNRPYGYTF. This sequence joins TRBV28 and TRBJ1-2; perhaps TRBD1 as D (5 bases). The germline CDR1 and CDR2 sequences are MDHEN and SYDVKM. This CDR3 has 14 residues. V lost 5 bases, J lost 4 bases, and 14 bases lay in between.

This rearrangement joins TRBV11-2 to TRBJ2-7; D possibly matches TRBD1 or TRBD2 (6 bases each). CDR1 SGHAT and CDR2 FQNNGV come from the germline V gene. Trimming removed 3 bases at V and 6 bases at J, with 12 bases between. This CDR3 comprises 13 residues. CDR3 nucleotide sequence: TGTGCCAGCAGCTTCTCTGGAGGGGGCGAGCAGTACTTC. Its protein product is CASSFSGGGEQYF.

The CDR3, as DNA: TGTGCCAGCAGTTTACTCCGGGACAGGCCCCCTGGAAACACCATATATTTT. The encoded protein is CASSLLRDRPPGNTIYF. The chain is built from TRBV28 and TRBJ1-3, with 8 bases that match TRBD1. V trimming: 2 bases; J trimming: 2 bases; junction bases outside the gene matches: 8. Germline assignment: CDR1 MDHEN and CDR2 SYDVKM. The CDR3 has 17 amino acids.

This sequence joins TRBV19 and TRBJ2-1, with 13 bases lining up with TRBD2. The CDR3 length is 17 residues. Germline V lookup: CDR1 LNHDA, CDR2 SQIVND (reference sequence). The junction had 9 bases not matched to a gene; V was cut back by 7 bases and J by 3 bases. The CDR3 is CASTPRTSGSYYNEQFF. CDR3 bases: TGTGCCAGTACCCCAAGGACTAGCGGGAGTTACTACAATGAGCAGTTCTTC.